The rows below give T cell receptor beta chains drawn from one sample of a study of breast tumors, draining lymph nodes, adjacent tissues. TCRdb reprocessed the multiplex PCR reads with MiXCR, giving one entry per CDR3 protein. The table has 24,000 or so distinct CDR3 sequences, approximately 23% seen once. The sample comprised breast tumor tissue. The receptors originated from a female donor with breast cancer. Some clones in this sample may be carry-over from other donors' samples. Both conserved end residues are part of each CDR3. A D gene is named only where the DNA matches it firmly. Clone sizes are given selectively: once, few, many, or a class where the clone is expanded.

D gene,V gene,clone size,CDR3 length,J gene,CDR3 protein,CDR3 DNA
-,TRBV19,many,14,TRBJ2-7,CASKGSARSHEQYF,TGTGCCAGTAAAGGGTCGGCCAGGTCCCACGAGCAGTACTTC
-,TRBV5-1,many,15,TRBJ2-3,CASSSEGGGTDTQYF,TGCGCCAGCAGCTCCGAGGGGGGAGGCACAGATACGCAGTATTTT
-,TRBV20-1,many,12,TRBJ1-2,CSAQRGSYGYTF,TGCAGTGCCCAGCGGGGCAGCTATGGCTACACCTTC
TRBD2,TRBV2,many,16,TRBJ2-3,CASSPYGTSGRDTQYF,TGTGCCAGCAGTCCTTACGGGACTAGCGGGAGGGATACGCAGTATTTT
TRBD1,TRBV3-1,many,13,TRBJ2-7,CASSRQGANEQYF,TGTGCCAGCAGCCGACAGGGTGCCAACGAGCAGTACTTC
-,TRBV7-9,many,14,TRBJ2-3,CASERQEYTDTQYF,TGTGCCAGCGAGAGACAGGAGTACACAGATACGCAGTATTTT
-,TRBV29-1,many,11,TRBJ1-2,CSVEGEDGYTF,TGCAGCGTTGAGGGGGAGGATGGCTACACCTTC
TRBD2,TRBV6-1,many,14,TRBJ2-7,CASGLAGGPTEQYF,TGTGCCAGCGGATTAGCGGGAGGGCCCACCGAGCAGTACTTC
-,TRBV20-1,-,14,TRBJ2-5,CSARGPTLQETQYF,TGCAGTGCTAGAGGGCCTACCCTCCAAGAGACCCAGTACTTC
TRBD1,TRBV3-1,-,17,TRBJ2-1,CASSQEVDRGAYNEQFF,TGTGCCAGCAGCCAAGAGGTTGACAGGGGGGCCTACAATGAGCAGTTCTTC
TRBD1,TRBV7-8,medium-sized,16,TRBJ2-3,CASSPRTGGITDTQYF,TGTGCCAGCAGCCCTAGGACAGGGGGCATTACAGATACGCAGTATTTT
TRBD2,TRBV20-1,many,16,TRBJ2-1,CSARDRTSGPYNEQFF,TGCAGTGCTAGGGACCGGACTAGCGGCCCCTACAATGAGCAGTTCTTC
TRBD1,TRBV5-1,-,17,TRBJ1-6,CASSLGDSDRVVSPLHF,TGCGCCAGCAGCTTGGGGGATTCGGACAGGGTTGTGTCACCCCTCCACTTT
-,TRBV19,many,15,TRBJ2-6,CASNEWLSGANVLTF,TGTGCCAGTAACGAGTGGCTCTCTGGGGCCAACGTCCTGACTTTC
-,TRBV19,many,14,TRBJ2-7,CASSILGSSYEQYF,TGTGCCAGTAGTATATTGGGCAGCTCCTACGAGCAGTACTTC
-,TRBV15,-,16,TRBJ2-5,CATSGDLGQGRETQYF,TGTGCCACCAGCGGAGATCTGGGCCAGGGGCGAGAGACCCAGTACTTC
-,TRBV5-8,many,13,TRBJ2-5,CASSLLGQETQYF,TGTGCCAGCAGCTTGCTGGGCCAAGAGACCCAGTACTTC
TRBD2,TRBV6-6,many,15,TRBJ2-1,CASSLSGSPVYEQFF,TGTGCCAGCAGTCTTAGCGGGAGTCCTGTCTATGAGCAGTTCTTC
TRBD1,TRBV9,many,18,TRBJ2-2,CASSVNPDRGTNTGELFF,TGTGCCAGCAGCGTAAACCCCGACAGGGGGACGAACACCGGGGAGCTGTTTTTT
TRBD2,TRBV18,many,16,TRBJ2-1,CASSPQLAGGRNEQFF,TGTGCCAGCTCACCGCAACTAGCGGGAGGGAGGAATGAGCAGTTCTTC
-,TRBV5-1,many,16,TRBJ2-3,CASSLGQRASTDTQYF,TGCGCCAGCAGCTTGGGTCAGCGGGCTAGCACAGATACGCAGTATTTT
-,TRBV27,medium-sized,12,TRBJ2-7,CASRTSWDQQYF,TGTGCCAGCAGAACGAGTTGGGATCAGCAGTACTTC
TRBD1,TRBV2,many,14,TRBJ1-5,CASSPQGANQPQHF,TGTGCCAGCAGTCCTCAGGGGGCGAATCAGCCCCAGCATTTT
TRBD1,TRBV6-2/TRBV6-3,many,16,TRBJ2-1,CASSYGPGQQGDEQFF,TGTGCCAGCAGTTATGGTCCGGGACAGCAGGGGGATGAGCAGTTCTTC
TRBD1,TRBV6-1,many,15,TRBJ2-2,CASSETGGGTGELFF,TGTGCCAGCAGTGAAACAGGGGGAGGCACCGGGGAGCTGTTTTTT
-,TRBV7-7,-,13,TRBJ1-1,CASSLGEGTEAFF,TGTGCTAGCAGCTTAGGAGAAGGAACTGAAGCTTTCTTT
TRBD2,TRBV20-1,many,16,TRBJ2-7,CSAPGLAGSLSYEQYF,TGCAGTGCTCCGGGACTAGCGGGATCTCTCTCCTACGAGCAGTACTTC
-,TRBV6-1,-,15,TRBJ2-5,CASSEGAGRGETQYF,TGTGCCAGCAGTGAGGGGGCGGGAAGGGGGGAGACCCAGTACTTC
TRBD2,TRBV4-1,many,16,TRBJ2-1,CASSQDQLAGTDEQFF,TGCGCCAGCAGCCAAGATCAACTAGCGGGAACGGATGAGCAGTTCTTC
-,TRBV20-1,many,11,TRBJ1-2,CSQYQVYGYTF,TGCAGCCAATACCAGGTCTATGGCTACACCTTC
TRBD2,TRBV6-5,medium-sized,18,TRBJ2-7,CASSVGLAGGWFSYEQYF,TGTGCCAGCAGTGTGGGACTAGCGGGAGGTTGGTTCTCCTACGAGCAGTACTTC
-,TRBV7-9,-,12,TRBJ2-1,CASSLVGSPGVF,TGTGCCAGCAGCTTAGTCGGGAGCCCCGGGGTCTTC
-,TRBV4-1,-,18,TRBJ2-4,CASSQVLGVDLAKNIQYF,TGCGCCAGCAGCCAAGTCTTGGGCGTAGACTTAGCCAAAAACATTCAGTACTTC
TRBD1,TRBV10-3,-,14,TRBJ1-1,CAISSTGRDTEAFF,TGTGCCATCAGTTCGACAGGGCGGGACACTGAAGCTTTCTTT
-,TRBV6-2/TRBV6-3,many,13,TRBJ2-7,CASKRGSSYEQYF,TGTGCCAGCAAACGGGGTTCCTCCTACGAGCAGTACTTC
TRBD1,TRBV30,many,15,TRBJ2-5,CAWSLGTGGGETQYF,TGTGCCTGGAGTCTCGGGACAGGGGGCGGCGAGACCCAGTACTTC
-,TRBV6-1,few,14,TRBJ2-2,CASSVVGIGGELFF,TGTGCCAGCAGCGTAGTTGGGATTGGCGGGGAGCTGTTTTTT
-,TRBV28,many,15,TRBJ2-7,CASSQPSVGIYEQYF,TGTGCCAGCAGTCAACCCTCGGTAGGCATATACGAGCAGTACTTC
TRBD2,TRBV6-2/TRBV6-3,many,16,TRBJ2-1,CASTQGERGSYNEQFF,TGTGCCAGCACGCAAGGAGAGCGGGGCTCCTACAATGAGCAGTTCTTC
-,TRBV7-3,many,15,TRBJ2-6,CASKLSASGANVLTF,TGTGCCAGCAAGTTAAGCGCCTCGGGGGCCAACGTCCTGACTTTC
TRBD2,TRBV7-6,many,18,TRBJ2-1,CASSPRLTSGSSYNEQFF,TGTGCCAGCAGCCCTCGACTTACTAGCGGTAGCTCCTACAATGAGCAGTTCTTC
-,TRBV6-5,-,18,TRBJ1-1,CASNYYRGRYTVDTEAFF,TGTGCCAGCAATTACTATCGCGGCCGCTATACCGTCGACACTGAAGCTTTCTTT
-,TRBV5-6,-,14,TRBJ1-1,CASSFAGLNTEAFF,TGTGCCAGCAGCTTTGCAGGTCTGAACACTGAAGCTTTCTTT
TRBD1,TRBV12-3/TRBV12-4,many,14,TRBJ2-7,CASRLSGTDYEQYF,TGTGCCAGCAGGCTCTCGGGGACAGATTACGAGCAGTACTTC
TRBD2,TRBV7-7,many,19,TRBJ2-2,CASSPGLAGGLVGTGELFF,TGTGCTAGCAGCCCAGGACTAGCGGGAGGGCTCGTCGGCACCGGGGAGCTGTTTTTT
TRBD2,TRBV10-1,many,12,TRBJ2-2,CASRGDTGELFF,TGCGCCAGCCGGGGGGACACCGGGGAGCTGTTTTTT
TRBD2,TRBV25-1,many,22,TRBJ2-2,CASSLNGVAGPRPIGYTGELFF,TGTGCCAGCAGTTTAAACGGGGTAGCGGGACCACGCCCAATCGGATACACCGGGGAGCTGTTTTTT
-,TRBV6-1,many,13,TRBJ1-3,CASKGSTGNTIYF,TGTGCCAGCAAAGGGTCGACCGGAAACACCATATATTTT
TRBD2,TRBV6-5,many,15,TRBJ2-2,CASRQSGANTGELFF,TGTGCCAGCAGGCAAAGCGGGGCGAACACCGGGGAGCTGTTTTTT
-,TRBV29-1,many,13,TRBJ2-2,CSVNPWGTGELFF,TGCAGCGTCAACCCATGGGGCACCGGGGAGCTGTTTTTT
-,TRBV11-2,many,16,TRBJ2-1,CASSLAGVSYSVEQFF,TGTGCCAGCAGCTTAGCCGGTGTCTCCTACTCCGTTGAGCAGTTCTTC
TRBD2,TRBV20-1,many,13,TRBJ2-7,CSAQRSGRDEQYF,TGCAGTGCCCAACGGAGCGGGAGGGACGAGCAGTACTTC
-,TRBV11-2,many,15,TRBJ2-2,CASSLMPGDTGELFF,TGTGCCAGCAGCTTAATGCCAGGGGACACCGGGGAGCTGTTTTTT
-,TRBV28,many,11,TRBJ2-3,CASSLYPPVYF,TGTGCCAGCAGTTTATACCCCCCGGTGTATTTT
TRBD2,TRBV7-6,many,18,TRBJ2-1,CASSRIQSGTSGINEQFF,TGTGCCAGCAGCCGTATCCAGTCCGGGACTAGCGGCATCAATGAGCAGTTCTTC